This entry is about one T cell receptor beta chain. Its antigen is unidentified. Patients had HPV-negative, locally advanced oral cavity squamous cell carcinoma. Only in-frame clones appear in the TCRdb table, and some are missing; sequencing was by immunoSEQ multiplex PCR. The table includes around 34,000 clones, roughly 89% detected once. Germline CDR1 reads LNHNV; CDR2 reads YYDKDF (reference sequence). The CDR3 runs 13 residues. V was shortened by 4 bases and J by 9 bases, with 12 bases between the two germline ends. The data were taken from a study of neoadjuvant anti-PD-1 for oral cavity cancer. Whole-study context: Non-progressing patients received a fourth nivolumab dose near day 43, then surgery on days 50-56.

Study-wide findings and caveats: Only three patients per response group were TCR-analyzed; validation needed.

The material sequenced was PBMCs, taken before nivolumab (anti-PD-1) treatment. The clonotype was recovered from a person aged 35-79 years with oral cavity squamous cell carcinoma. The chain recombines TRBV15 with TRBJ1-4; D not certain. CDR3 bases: TGTGCCACCAGCAAGGAGGTTAGGCAAAAACTGTTTTTT. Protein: CATSKEVRQKLFF.